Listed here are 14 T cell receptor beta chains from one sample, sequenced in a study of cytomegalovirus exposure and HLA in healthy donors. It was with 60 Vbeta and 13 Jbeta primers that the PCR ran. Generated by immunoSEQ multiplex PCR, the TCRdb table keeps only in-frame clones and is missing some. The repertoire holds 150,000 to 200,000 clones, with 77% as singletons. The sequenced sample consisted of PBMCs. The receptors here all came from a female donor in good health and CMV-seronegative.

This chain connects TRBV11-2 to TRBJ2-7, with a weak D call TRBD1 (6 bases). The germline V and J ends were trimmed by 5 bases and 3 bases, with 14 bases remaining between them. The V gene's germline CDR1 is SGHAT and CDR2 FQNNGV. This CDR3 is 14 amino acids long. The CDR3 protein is CASSRDTGDYEQYF. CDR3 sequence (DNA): TGTGCCAGCAGCCGGGACACCGGGGACTACGAGCAGTACTTC.

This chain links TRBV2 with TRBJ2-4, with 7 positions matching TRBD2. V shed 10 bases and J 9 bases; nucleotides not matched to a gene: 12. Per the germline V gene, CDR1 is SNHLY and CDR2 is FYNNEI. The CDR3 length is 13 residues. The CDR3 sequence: CAIERTRGRIQYF. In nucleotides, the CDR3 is TGTGCCATCGAGAGGACTAGAGGACGCATTCAGTACTTC.

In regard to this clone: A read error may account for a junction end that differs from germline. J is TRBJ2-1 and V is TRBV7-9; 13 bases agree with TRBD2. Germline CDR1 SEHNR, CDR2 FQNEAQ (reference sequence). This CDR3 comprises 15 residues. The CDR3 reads CASSFWTSGSNEQLF. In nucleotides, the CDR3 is TGTGCCAGCAGCTTTTGGACTAGCGGGAGCAATGAGCAGCTCTTC.

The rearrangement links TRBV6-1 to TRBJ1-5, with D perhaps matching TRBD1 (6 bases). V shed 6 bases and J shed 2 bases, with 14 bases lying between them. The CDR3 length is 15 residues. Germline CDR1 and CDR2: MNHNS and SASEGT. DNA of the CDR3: TGTGCCAGCAGCGCAGGGGCGTTTGGCAATCAGCCCCAGCATTTT. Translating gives CASSAGAFGNQPQHF.

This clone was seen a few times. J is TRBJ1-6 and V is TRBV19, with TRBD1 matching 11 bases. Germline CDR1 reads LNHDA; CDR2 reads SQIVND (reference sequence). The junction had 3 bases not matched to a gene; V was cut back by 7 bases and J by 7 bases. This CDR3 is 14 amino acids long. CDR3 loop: CASMGQGGNSPLHF. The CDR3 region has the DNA TGTGCCAGTATGGGACAGGGGGGCAATTCACCCCTCCACTTT.

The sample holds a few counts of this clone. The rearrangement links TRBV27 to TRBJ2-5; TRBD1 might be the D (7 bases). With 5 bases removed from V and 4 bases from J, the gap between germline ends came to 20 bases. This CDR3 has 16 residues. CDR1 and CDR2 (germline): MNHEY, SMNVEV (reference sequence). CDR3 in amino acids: CASSPPGVQGVETQYF. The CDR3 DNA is TGTGCCAGCAGTCCCCCGGGGGTGCAGGGGGTAGAGACCCAGTACTTC.

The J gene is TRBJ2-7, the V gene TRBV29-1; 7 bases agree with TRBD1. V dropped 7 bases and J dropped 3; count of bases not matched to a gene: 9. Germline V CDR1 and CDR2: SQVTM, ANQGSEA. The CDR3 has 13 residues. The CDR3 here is CSAAGAGGYEQYF. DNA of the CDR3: TGCAGCGCCGCCGGGGCAGGGGGCTACGAGCAGTACTTC.

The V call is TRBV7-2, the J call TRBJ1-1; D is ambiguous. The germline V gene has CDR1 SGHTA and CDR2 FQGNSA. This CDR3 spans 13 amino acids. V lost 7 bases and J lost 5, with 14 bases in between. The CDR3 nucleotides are TGTGCCAGCAATTCCCCGGTTCAAACTGAAGCTTTCTTT. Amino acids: CASNSPVQTEAFF.

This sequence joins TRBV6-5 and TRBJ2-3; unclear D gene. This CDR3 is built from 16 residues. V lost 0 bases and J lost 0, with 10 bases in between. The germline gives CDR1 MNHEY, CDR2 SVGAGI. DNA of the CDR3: TGTGCCAGCAGTTACTCGATCCGAGAAAGCACAGATACGCAGTATTTT. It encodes CASSYSIRESTDTQYF.

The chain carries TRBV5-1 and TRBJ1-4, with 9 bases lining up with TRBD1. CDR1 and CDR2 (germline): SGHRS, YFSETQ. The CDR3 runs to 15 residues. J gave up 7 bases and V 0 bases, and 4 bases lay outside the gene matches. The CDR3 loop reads CASSLGDRAPEKLFF. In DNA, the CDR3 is TGCGCCAGCAGCTTGGGGGACAGGGCCCCTGAAAAACTGTTTTTT.

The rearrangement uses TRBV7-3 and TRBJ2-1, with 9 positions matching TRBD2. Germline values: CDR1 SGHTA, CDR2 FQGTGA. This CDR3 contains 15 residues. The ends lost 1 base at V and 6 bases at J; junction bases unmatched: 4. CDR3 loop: CASSLMAGGVNEQFF. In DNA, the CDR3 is TGTGCCAGCAGCTTAATGGCGGGAGGGGTCAATGAGCAGTTCTTC.

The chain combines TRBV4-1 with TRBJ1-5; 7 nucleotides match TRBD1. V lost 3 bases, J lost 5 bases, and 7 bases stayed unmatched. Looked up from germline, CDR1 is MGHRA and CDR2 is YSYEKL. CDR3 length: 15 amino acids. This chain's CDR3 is CASSQGWTGDQPQHF. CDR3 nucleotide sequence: TGCGCCAGCAGCCAGGGATGGACAGGTGATCAGCCCCAGCATTTT.

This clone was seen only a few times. The CDR3 coding sequence is TGTGCCAGCAGACTAGCGGACTCCTACGAGCAGTACTTC. Amino acids: CASRLADSYEQYF. The rearrangement links TRBV6-1 to TRBJ2-7, with 8 bases aligning to TRBD2. Trimming cost V 6 bases and J 0 bases; bases outside gene matches: 1. Germline assignment: CDR1 MNHNS and CDR2 SASEGT. The CDR3 consists of 13 residues.

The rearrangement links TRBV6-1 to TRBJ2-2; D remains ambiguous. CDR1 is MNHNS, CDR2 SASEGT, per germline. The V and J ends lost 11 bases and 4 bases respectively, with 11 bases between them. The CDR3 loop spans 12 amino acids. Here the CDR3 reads CAGMYTTGELFF. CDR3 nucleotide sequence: TGTGCCGGCATGTACACCACCGGGGAGCTGTTTTTT.